The source of this T cell receptor beta chain is a study of blood T cell repertoires in COVID-19. Study background: Specimens from acute and convalescent COVID-19 originated in the United States, Italy and Spain.

Generated by immunoSEQ multiplex PCR, the TCRdb table keeps only in-frame clones and is missing some. Of around 200,000 clones listed, around 80% were seen once; the top ten hold 6.5% to 7.5%. The germline CDR1 and CDR2 sequences are SGHNT and YYREEE (reference sequence). V lost 0 bases and J 4 bases, leaving 5 bases between the germline ends. The CDR3 extends over 12 amino acids. Worth noting for this clone: The same CDR3 can be traced to other DNA sequences in this sample.

This clonotype was obtained from a woman aged 40 to 50 with COVID-19, enrolled during active disease. This rearrangement joins TRBV5-4 to TRBJ2-7; D call uncertain. Sequencing was carried out using peripheral blood. The CDR3 is CASSLDGYEQYF. CDR3 sequence (DNA): TGTGCCAGCAGCTTGGACGGGTACGAGCAGTACTTC.